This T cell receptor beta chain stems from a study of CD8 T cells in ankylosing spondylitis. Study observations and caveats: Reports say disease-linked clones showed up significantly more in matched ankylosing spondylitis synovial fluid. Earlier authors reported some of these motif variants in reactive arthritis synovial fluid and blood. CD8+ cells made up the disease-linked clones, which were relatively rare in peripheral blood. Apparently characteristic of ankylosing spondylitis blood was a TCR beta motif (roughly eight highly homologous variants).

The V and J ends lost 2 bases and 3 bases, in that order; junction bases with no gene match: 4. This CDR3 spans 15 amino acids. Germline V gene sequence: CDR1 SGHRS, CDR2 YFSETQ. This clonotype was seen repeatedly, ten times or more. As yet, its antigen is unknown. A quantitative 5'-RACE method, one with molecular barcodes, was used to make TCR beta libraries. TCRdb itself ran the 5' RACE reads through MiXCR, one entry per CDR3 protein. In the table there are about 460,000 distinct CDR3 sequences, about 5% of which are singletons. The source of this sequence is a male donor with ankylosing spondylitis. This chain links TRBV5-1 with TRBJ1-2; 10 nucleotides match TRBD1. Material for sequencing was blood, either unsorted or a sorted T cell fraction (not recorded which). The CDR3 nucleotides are TGCGCCAGCAGCTTAAAGACAGGGGGCGACTATGGCTACACCTTC. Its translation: CASSLKTGGDYGYTF.